This T cell receptor (beta chain) is from a study of blood T cell repertoires in COVID-19. At the level of the study: Samples of COVID-19 (acute and convalescent) were obtained from the United States, Italy and Spain. T cells, B-cell-depleted T cells, or PBMCs supplied cDNA or gDNA.

Sequencing was performed with immunoSEQ multiplex PCR; in TCRdb, only in-frame clones are kept and a portion is missing. The profile shows about 220,000 clones, approximately 86% of them singletons. The V and J ends lost 0 bases and 9 bases, in that order; junction bases with no gene match: 8. This CDR3 contains 17 residues. Looked up from germline, CDR1 is LGHNA and CDR2 is YSLEER. Source material: PBMCs or T cells enriched from blood (not recorded which). The rearrangement links TRBV4-3 to TRBJ1-6, with 10 nucleotides matching TRBD1. The source is a woman aged 50 to 65 with acute COVID-19. Here the CDR3 DNA reads TGCGCCAGCAGCCAAGATTTTGGGACAGGGGTTTCTTCACCCCTCCACTTT. Protein: CASSQDFGTGVSSPLHF.